Below are 25 T cell receptor beta chains sequenced from a single sample in a study of T cells in Graves' hyperthyroidism and ophthalmopathy. RNA transcripts served as the template for amplifying TCR beta CDR3 regions. First-round RT-PCR targeting the TCR CDR3 was performed with the HTBI primer set. TCRdb used MiXCR to reprocess the multiplex PCR reads, holding one entry per CDR3 protein. This table has roughly 660,000 distinct CDR3 sequences, about 18% appearing once. The sequenced sample was blood. The receptors derive from a man between 50 and 59 years old with Graves' hyperthyroidism.

This clonotype was counted a few times. This chain joins TRBV3-1 and TRBJ1-2, with D unclear. Germline V gives CDR1 LGHDT, CDR2 YNNKEL (reference sequence). Trimming cost V 3 bases and J 1 base, with 12 bases left between them. This CDR3 comprises 15 residues. The CDR3 region is CASSHTDKINYGYTF. The CDR3 bases are TGTGCCAGCAGCCATACCGACAAGATTAACTATGGCTACACCTTC. Variable domain in full (rest from reference TRBV3-1 and TRBJ1-2): DTAVSQTPKYLVTQMGNDKSIKCEQNLGHDTMYWYKQDSKKFLKIMFSYNNKELIINETVPNRFSPKSPDKAHLNLHINSLELGDSAVYFCASSHTDKINYGYTFGSGTRLTVV.

This sequence joins TRBV9 and TRBJ2-3; 10 nucleotides line up with TRBD2. CDR1 is SGDLS, CDR2 YYNGEE, per germline. This CDR3 region has 15 residues. With V trimmed by 3 bases and J by 0 bases, 1 base remained unmatched. In DNA form, the CDR3 reads TGTGCCAGCAGCGATAGCGGGAGGAGCACAGATACGCAGTATTTT. Translating it yields CASSDSGRSTDTQYF.

The chain recombines TRBV30 with TRBJ2-5; D unclear. The length of the CDR3 is 13 residues. Germline lookup yields CDR1 GTSNPN and CDR2 SVGIG (reference sequence). V was clipped by 3 bases and J by 5 bases, with 13 bases between them. The CDR3 DNA follows: TGTGCCTGGAGAGGATTGGCCAGGGAGACCCAGTACTTC. It specifies CAWRGLARETQYF.

This clonotype has a count of ten or more. V and J are TRBV12-3 or TRBV12-4 and TRBJ1-3; 10 nucleotides match TRBD1. The CDR3 length is 16 residues. The J segment lost 3 bases and the V segment lost 8 bases, leaving 10 bases of the junction unmatched. The CDR3 region has the DNA TGTGCCAGCGCTGGAGACAGGGGGCATTTTGGAAACACCATATATTTT. It codes for CASAGDRGHFGNTIYF.

The chain links TRBV7-3 to TRBJ2-3; D call uncertain. This CDR3 is built from 14 residues. The germline V gene encodes CDR1 SGHTA and CDR2 FQGTGA. Deletions cut 5 bases from V and 0 bases from J, with 9 bases between. The CDR3 nucleotides are TGTGCCAGCAGCCCATATGCCAGCACAGATACGCAGTATTTT. Translation gives CASSPYASTDTQYF.

Ten or more counts support this clonotype. The chain combines TRBV2 with TRBJ2-1; D remains ambiguous. Germline CDR1 and CDR2: SNHLY and FYNNEI. The CDR3 is 16 amino acids. Trimming stripped 0 bases from V and 5 bases from J, with 14 bases between. CDR3 residues: CASSEALLVFDNEQFF. The CDR3, as DNA: TGTGCCAGCAGTGAAGCGCTTCTAGTTTTCGACAATGAGCAGTTCTTC. Full variable domain (outside the CDR3, taken from reference TRBV2 and TRBJ2-1): EPEVTQTPSHQVTQMGQEVILRCVPISNHLYFYWYRQILGQKVEFLVSFYNNEISEKSEIFDDQFSVERPDGSNFTLKIRSTKLEDSAMYFCASSEALLVFDNEQFFGPGTRLTVL.

This clonotype was counted many times. The chain is built from TRBV28 and TRBJ2-5; 9 nucleotides match TRBD2. The CDR3 length is 13 residues. From germline, CDR1 is MDHEN and CDR2 SYDVKM. V lost 7 bases, J lost 5 bases, and 5 bases stayed unmatched. CDR3 protein: CASTSSGSETQYF. In nucleotides, the CDR3 is TGTGCCAGCACCAGTAGCGGGAGTGAGACCCAGTACTTC.

This chain connects TRBV5-1 to TRBJ1-2; D unresolved. With 1 base removed from V and 4 bases from J, the gap between germline ends came to 20 bases. The CDR3 sequence is 17 residues long. CDR1 and CDR2 from the germline V gene are SGHRS and YFSETQ. For the CDR3, the DNA is TGCGCCAGCAGCTTGTCGGCGCTACGCGCACGGTCCTATGGCTACACCTTC. This encodes CASSLSALRARSYGYTF.

At least ten counts were recorded for this clonotype. Germline is not matched at one junction end, which may reflect a read error. V is TRBV9 and J is TRBJ1-1, with 8 bases fitting TRBD1. The CDR3 extends over 13 amino acids. CDR1 is SGDLS and CDR2 is YYNGEE in the germline V gene. The DNA of the CDR3 is TGTGCCAGCAGCCTGTTGGGACAGGCTGACGCTTTCTTT. Protein: CASSLLGQADAFF.

A note on this clonotype: This may be a read error: a much more frequent sequence differs by one nucleotide. CDR3 nucleotides: TGTGCCAGCAGCTTAGGCGCGGAGCCTCTCAAAGAGACCCAGTACTTC. It yields the protein CASSLGAEPLKETQYF. J is TRBJ2-5 and V is TRBV7-9, with D unresolved. The ends were cut back, 1 base at V and 3 bases at J, with 15 bases in the middle. CDR3 length: 16 residues. The germline gives CDR1 SEHNR, CDR2 FQNEAQ (reference sequence).

This clonotype was detected many times. The chain combines TRBV28 with TRBJ2-7; 10 positions agree with TRBD1. V gave up 2 bases and J gave up 5 bases; unmatched junction bases: 9. CDR1 and CDR2 from the germline V gene are MDHEN and SYDVKM. The CDR3 consists of 16 residues. CDR3 in DNA: TGTGCCAGCAGTTTAACCCGGACAGGGGGGGGCAACGAGCAGTACTTC. This codes for CASSLTRTGGGNEQYF. Supplemented by reference TRBV28 and TRBJ2-7, the full variable domain reads DVKVTQSSRYLVKRTGEKVFLECVQDMDHENMFWYRQDPGLGLRLIYFSYDVKMKEKGDIPEGYSVSREKKERFSLILESASTNQTSMYLCASSLTRTGGGNEQYFGPGTRLTVT.

The chain joins TRBV4-1 to TRBJ2-7; weak D call: TRBD2 (6 bases). CDR1 is MGHRA and CDR2 is YSYEKL in the germline V gene. V was trimmed by 4 bases and J by 2 bases, leaving 15 bases between them. CDR3 length: 15 amino acids. The CDR3 region is CASSPWAGRAYEQYF. The CDR3 DNA sequence: TGCGCCAGCAGCCCCTGGGCGGGACGCGCCTACGAGCAGTACTTC.

This clonotype has only a few counts. This chain links TRBV28 with TRBJ1-1; D gene uncertain. The CDR3 consists of 14 residues. Per the germline V gene, CDR1 is MDHEN and CDR2 is SYDVKM. V was cut by 0 bases and J by 1 base, with 6 bases left in between. As DNA, the CDR3 is TGTGCCAGCAGTTTATGGCAGCCGAACACTGAAGCTTTCTTT. As protein: CASSLWQPNTEAFF.

The V gene is TRBV15, the J gene TRBJ2-1; 7 nucleotides align to TRBD1. Germline lookup yields CDR1 LNHNV and CDR2 YYDKDF (reference sequence). V gave up 0 bases and J gave up 3 bases; unmatched junction bases: 5. This CDR3 spans 16 amino acids. CDR3 coding DNA: TGTGCCACCAGCAGAGATCCGGGACAGTTCTACAATGAGCAGTTCTTC. This codes for CATSRDPGQFYNEQFF.

This clonotype was seen only a few times. This sequence joins TRBV3-1 and TRBJ2-2; 11 bases map to TRBD2. This CDR3 contains 19 residues. The J segment lost 0 bases and the V segment lost 0 bases, leaving 6 bases of the junction unmatched. Germline loops: CDR1 LGHDT, CDR2 YNNKEL (reference sequence). Here the CDR3 DNA reads TGTGCCAGCAGCCAAGAGGTACTAGCGGGAGAGACGAACACCGGGGAGCTGTTTTTT. Translating it yields CASSQEVLAGETNTGELFF.

The chain employs TRBV5-1 and TRBJ1-4; 9 nucleotides line up with TRBD1. The V segment lost 1 base and the J segment 7 bases; nucleotides outside the gene matches: 8. The CDR3 covers 16 residues. Germline-derived CDR1 and CDR2 are SGHRS and YFSETQ. The CDR3, as DNA: TGCGCCAGCAGCTTGACAGGGGGCGAGGCTGGTGAAAAACTGTTTTTT. Protein product: CASSLTGGEAGEKLFF.

Only a few counts were recorded for this clonotype. V and J are TRBV7-9 and TRBJ2-1, with unresolved D. Germline loops: CDR1 SEHNR, CDR2 FQNEAQ (reference sequence). The CDR3 runs to 14 residues. V was trimmed by 8 bases and J by 8 bases, leaving 19 bases between them. The DNA of the CDR3 is TGTGCCAGCGACTCGATGGGTCGGTGGGATGAGCAGTTCTTC. It yields the protein CASDSMGRWDEQFF.

With respect to this clonotype: This may stem from a read error, because a much larger clone lies one nucleotide away. V usage is TRBV7-2 and J usage is TRBJ2-1; 7 bases agree with TRBD2. Germline CDR1 and CDR2: SGHTA and FQGNSA. The length of the CDR3 is 17 residues. This CDR3 reads CASSSRKGGSSYNEQCF. CDR3 nucleotide sequence: TGTGCCAGCAGCTCGAGGAAGGGCGGGAGCTCCTACAATGAGCAGTGCTTC.

In this sample, this clonotype turned up many times. V gene TRBV28 combines with J gene TRBJ2-1; TRBD1 might be the D (5 bases). Germline V gene sequence: CDR1 MDHEN, CDR2 SYDVKM. V lost 6 bases and J lost 10, with 13 bases in between. The CDR3 length is 12 residues. DNA of the CDR3: TGTGCCAGCAGCCAATCAGGGTTCGAGCAGTTCTTC. Translated: CASSQSGFEQFF.

In its sample, this clonotype was seen many times. This chain links TRBV27 with TRBJ1-5; 10 positions agree with TRBD1. V gave up 2 bases and J gave up 5 bases; unmatched junction bases: 3. This CDR3 has 15 residues. Germline CDR1 reads MNHEY; CDR2 reads SMNVEV (reference sequence). CDR3 sequence: CASSLMGTGDQPQHF. DNA for the CDR3: TGTGCCAGCAGTTTAATGGGGACAGGGGATCAGCCCCAGCATTTT.

This clonotype was recorded at least ten times. This chain connects TRBV28 to TRBJ1-6, with D perhaps matching TRBD1 (5 bases). This CDR3 has 15 amino acids. Germline values: CDR1 MDHEN, CDR2 SYDVKM. The V gene lost 6 bases and the J gene lost 4 bases, with 13 bases spanning the gap. CDR3 sequence reads: CASSRGGSYNSPLHF. The CDR3 DNA sequence: TGTGCCAGCAGCCGTGGGGGATCTTATAATTCACCCCTCCACTTT.

This clonotype was counted ten times or more. This sequence joins TRBV12-3 or TRBV12-4 and TRBJ2-5; D unresolved. The CDR3 consists of 12 residues. V lost 3 bases and J 5 bases, leaving 7 bases between the germline ends. Here the CDR3 DNA reads TGTGCCAGCAGTTTTAATGGGGAGACCCAGTACTTC. Translated, it gives CASSFNGETQYF.

This clonotype was counted at least ten times. This rearrangement joins TRBV12-3 or TRBV12-4 to TRBJ1-5; D unclear. The V gene lost 5 bases and the J gene lost 2 bases, with 13 bases spanning the gap. The CDR3 is 15 residues long. DNA for the CDR3: TGTGCCAGCAGTCTCGGGCCAGGCGGCAATCAGCCCCAGCATTTT. Its translation is CASSLGPGGNQPQHF.

CDR3: CASSQDWGGSYEQYF. In nucleotides, the CDR3 is TGCGCCAGCAGCCAAGATTGGGGGGGCTCCTACGAGCAGTACTTC. The chain uses TRBV4-1 and TRBJ2-7; TRBD2 agrees at 7 bases. CDR1 is MGHRA and CDR2 is YSYEKL in the germline V gene. The CDR3 totals 15 residues. J gave up 0 bases and V 0 bases, and 2 bases lay outside the gene matches.

This clonotype was observed at least ten times. This chain links TRBV12-3 or TRBV12-4 with TRBJ2-3; D unresolved. V was pared by 2 bases and J by 3 bases, with 12 bases between. The CDR3 consists of 15 residues. CDR3 residues: CASSLRSGLTDTQYF. As DNA, the CDR3 is TGTGCCAGCAGTTTAAGGTCAGGTTTGACAGATACGCAGTATTTT.